Listed below are T cell receptor beta chains from one sample, sequenced in a study of Ad26.COV2.S vaccination and SARS-CoV-2 variants. Clones were read by immunoSEQ multiplex PCR, and TCRdb kept only the in-frame ones, dropping some. This sample has about 280,000 clones, with roughly 86% found just once. The sequences come from peripheral blood, collected in a trial of Ad26.COV2.S vaccine versus placebo. These receptors came from a person between 18 and 65 years old who received the Ad26.COV2.S COVID-19 vaccine or a placebo. CDR3s include the opening cysteine and the closing phenylalanine or tryptophan. A D gene is named only where the DNA matches it firmly. The listing skips clone size in some rows; elsewhere it reads once, few, many or a size class.

D	size	V	J	CDR3	DNA
NA	NA	TRBV19	TRBJ2-3	CASSILPTDTQYF	TGTGCCAGTAGTATTCTGCCCACAGATACGCAGTATTTT
NA	NA	TRBV18	TRBJ2-2	CASSGDWRENTGELFF	TGTGCCAGCTCGGGGGATTGGCGGGAGAACACCGGGGAGCTGTTTTTT
NA	NA	TRBV10-3	TRBJ1-1	CAISDYVAPGTEAFF	TGTGCCATCAGTGATTACGTTGCCCCGGGGACTGAAGCTTTCTTT
NA	NA	TRBV6-6	TRBJ2-3	CASKPGRSTDTQYF	TGTGCCAGCAAGCCCGGGCGCAGCACAGATACGCAGTATTTT
TRBD2	NA	TRBV6-5	TRBJ2-1	CASSSGRAGNEQFF	TGTGCCAGCTCCAGCGGGAGGGCCGGGAATGAGCAGTTCTTC
NA	NA	TRBV11-2	TRBJ2-7	CASSLDLTAQSYEQYF	TGTGCCAGCAGCTTAGACCTCACCGCGCAGTCCTACGAGCAGTACTTC
NA	once	TRBV11-2	TRBJ1-6	CASSFGGSASPLHF	TGTGCCAGCAGCTTCGGGGGGTCCGCTTCACCCCTCCACTTT
NA	few	TRBV7-9	TRBJ1-1	CASRRALEQKAFF	TGTGCCAGCAGACGGGCCCTAGAGCAGAAAGCTTTCTTT
NA	NA	TRBV4-1	TRBJ2-7	CASSQKHGPSYEQYF	TGCGCCAGCAGCCAGAAACATGGGCCCTCCTACGAGCAGTACTTC
NA	NA	TRBV5-8	TRBJ2-4	CASGDEGGAKNIQYF	TGTGCCAGCGGCGATGAAGGGGGGGCCAAAAACATTCAGTACTTC
NA	NA	TRBV18	TRBJ2-5	CASSPAIAEGETQYF	TGTGCCAGCTCACCTGCGATAGCGGAGGGGGAGACCCAGTACTTC
NA	NA	TRBV7-8	TRBJ1-2	CASSLVPNYGYTF	TGTGCCAGCAGCTTAGTACCTAACTATGGCTACACCTTC
NA	few	TRBV11-2	TRBJ1-1	CASSLGLNTEAFF	TGTGCCAGCAGCTTAGGGTTGAACACTGAAGCTTTCTTT
TRBD2	NA	TRBV3-1/TRBV3-2	TRBJ2-3	CASSQVASGTDTQYF	TGTGCCAGCAGCCAAGTTGCTAGCGGGACCGATACGCAGTATTTT
NA	NA	TRBV2	TRBJ2-3	CASSEGGSSTDTQYF	TGTGCCAGCAGCGAGGGGGGGTCTAGCACAGATACGCAGTATTTT
NA	NA	TRBV21-1	TRBJ1-5	CASSNTGSNQPQHF	TGTGCCAGCAGCAACACAGGGTCCAATCAGCCCCAGCATTTT
TRBD1	NA	TRBV5-4	TRBJ2-2	CASSLNRGDTGELFF	TGTGCCAGCAGCTTAAACAGGGGAGACACCGGGGAGCTGTTTTTT
NA	NA	TRBV12-3/TRBV12-4	TRBJ1-2	CATAPGDYGYTF	TGTGCCACGGCTCCAGGGGACTATGGCTACACCTTC
TRBD1	NA	TRBV27	TRBJ2-7	CASSLTPDRGLNEQYF	TGTGCCAGCAGTCTCACCCCGGACAGGGGGCTAAACGAGCAGTACTTC
TRBD2	NA	TRBV7-9	TRBJ2-5	CASSLGTGGQETQYF	TGTGCCAGCAGCTTAGGGACGGGAGGGCAAGAGACCCAGTACTTC
NA	NA	TRBV30	TRBJ1-5	CAWSAGAGSQPQHF	TGTGCCTGGAGCGCCGGGGCAGGGAGTCAGCCCCAGCATTTT
NA	NA	TRBV4-3	TRBJ1-2	CASSQEAVNYGYTF	TGCGCCAGCAGCCAGGAAGCGGTGAACTATGGCTACACCTTC
NA	NA	TRBV4-2	TRBJ2-2	CASSPRAPNTGELFF	TGTGCCAGCAGCCCCAGAGCCCCGAACACCGGGGAGCTGTTTTTT
NA	once	TRBV5-1	TRBJ2-3	CASSPGDSYTDTQYF	TGCGCCAGCAGCCCAGGGGACTCATACACAGATACGCAGTATTTT
NA	NA	TRBV3-1/TRBV3-2	TRBJ2-7	CASSNTDAQTYEQYF	TGTGCCAGCAGTAATACGGACGCCCAAACCTACGAGCAGTACTTC
TRBD1	NA	TRBV4-1	TRBJ1-5	CASSQYATGLNQPQHF	TGCGCCAGCAGCCAATACGCGACAGGGCTTAATCAGCCCCAGCATTTT
NA	NA	TRBV5-5	TRBJ2-7	CASSLDPRDTYEQYF	TGTGCCAGCAGCTTGGACCCCAGGGACACCTACGAGCAGTACTTC
TRBD1	NA	TRBV5-1	TRBJ2-5	CASSLAGGIQETQYF	TGCGCCAGCAGCTTAGCAGGGGGCATCCAAGAGACCCAGTACTTC
NA	NA	TRBV2	TRBJ2-3	CASSAGGTDTQYF	TGTGCCAGCAGTGCGGGGGGCACAGATACGCAGTATTTT
TRBD1	NA	TRBV14	TRBJ2-5	CASSQTGGLALETQYF	TGTGCCAGCAGCCAAACAGGGGGGCTAGCCCTCGAGACCCAGTACTTC